This section outlines one T cell receptor (beta chain) sequence together with its context. The antigen remains undetermined. The study enrolled healthy HIV-negative adults without recent acute infections or vaccinations as donors. Looked up from germline, CDR1 is SGDLS and CDR2 is YYNGEE. The V segment lost 3 bases and the J segment 3 bases; nucleotides outside the gene matches: 6. This CDR3 region has 17 residues. This sample stems from a study of shared clonotypes between healthy human individuals. Study-level points and caveats: It was the few donors that limited the genetic and exposure-history diversity represented. Clonotype sharing among donors likely depends on sequencing depth.

TCRdb's table, derived via immunoSEQ multiplex PCR, lists solely in-frame clones and lacks some. Seen here are approximately 470,000 clones, more than 65% observed once, and the top ten hold 9.5% to 15%. This receptor was taken from a middle-aged woman in good health. Some clones in this sample may be carry-over from other donors' samples. The material sequenced was PBMCs. V is TRBV9 and J is TRBJ2-1; 13 positions agree with TRBD2. CDR3 sequence reads: CASSARGTSGIYNEQFF. DNA for the CDR3: TGTGCCAGCAGCGCCAGGGGGACTAGCGGGATCTACAATGAGCAGTTCTTC. The whole variable domain, remainder taken from reference TRBV9 and TRBJ2-1, is DSGVTQTPKHLITATGQRVTLRCSPRSGDLSVYWYQQSLDQGLQFLIQYYNGEERAKGNILERFSAQQFPDLHSELNLSSLELGDSALYFCASSARGTSGIYNEQFFGPGTRLTVL.